This entry is about one T cell receptor beta chain. Its matching antigen is unknown. The data were taken from a study of OX40 agonist ivuxolimab in advanced cancers. Study-wide background: There were three patients with partial responses, one having hepatocellular carcinoma and two cutaneous melanoma. Broader study findings: Clonal expansion from baseline to week 6 occurred in both CD4+ and CD8+ T cells.

Here immunoSEQ multiplex PCR was the method, and the copy in TCRdb shows in-frame clones only, minus some. The repertoire holds more than 30,000 clones, around 80% seen once, with 20% to 25% in the top ten. This material consisted of CD4+ or CD8+ T cells sorted from blood, taken in a trial of the OX40 agonist ivuxolimab. This TCR derives from an adult with an advanced solid tumor such as melanoma, head and neck, liver or kidney cancer.

The CDR3 nucleotides read TGTGCCAGCAGTTACTTAGGACAGGGGGGTCCCTACGAGCAGTACTTC. This codes for CASSYLGQGGPYEQYF. This sequence joins TRBV6-5 and TRBJ2-7, with 10 bases aligning to TRBD1. Losses at the gene ends were 1 base for V and 2 bases for J; bases not matched to a gene: 5. The V gene's germline CDR1 is MNHEY and CDR2 SVGAGI. The length of the CDR3 is 16 residues.